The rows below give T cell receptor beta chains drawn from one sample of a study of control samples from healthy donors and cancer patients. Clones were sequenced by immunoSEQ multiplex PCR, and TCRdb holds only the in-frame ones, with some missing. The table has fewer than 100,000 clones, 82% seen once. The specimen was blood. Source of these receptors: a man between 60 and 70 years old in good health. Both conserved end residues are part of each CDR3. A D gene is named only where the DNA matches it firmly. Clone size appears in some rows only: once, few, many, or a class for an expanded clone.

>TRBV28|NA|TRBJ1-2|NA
CASRGLYYGYTF
TGTGCCAGCAGAGGTCTATACTATGGCTACACCTTC
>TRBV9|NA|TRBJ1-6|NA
CASSVRVGGSPLHF
TGTGCCAGCAGCGTCAGGGTAGGTGGTTCACCCCTCCACTTT
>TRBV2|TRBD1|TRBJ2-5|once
CASSVPGQGDGETQYF
TGTGCCAGCAGCGTCCCGGGACAGGGGGACGGGGAGACCCAGTACTTC
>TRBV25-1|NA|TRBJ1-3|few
CASSDRDRREDTIYF
TGTGCCAGCAGTGACCGTGACCGGCGTGAGGACACCATATATTTT
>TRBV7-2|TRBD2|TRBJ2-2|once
CASSPRGLAGGGNTGELFF
TGTGCCAGCAGCCCGAGGGGACTAGCGGGTGGGGGGAACACCGGGGAGCTGTTTTTT
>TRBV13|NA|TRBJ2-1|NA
CASRAGTQQFF
TGTGCCAGTAGAGCTGGGACCCAGCAGTTCTTC
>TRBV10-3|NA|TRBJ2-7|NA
CAISESLGGYHEQYF
TGTGCCATCAGTGAGTCCCTAGGGGGGTACCACGAGCAGTACTTC
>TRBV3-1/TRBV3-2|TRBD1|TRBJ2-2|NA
CASSRLTGGGLVELFF
TGTGCCAGCAGCCGCCTAACAGGGGGCGGACTCGTGGAGCTGTTTTTT
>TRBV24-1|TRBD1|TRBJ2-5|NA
CATSDPDRGGETQYF
TGTGCCACCAGTGATCCGGACAGGGGAGGAGAGACCCAGTACTTC
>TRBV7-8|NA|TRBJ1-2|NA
CASSLAVGEGSNYGYTF
TGTGCCAGCAGCTTAGCGGTGGGGGAGGGCTCCAACTATGGCTACACCTTC
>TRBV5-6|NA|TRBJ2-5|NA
CASSPRTGQETQYF
TGTGCCAGCAGCCCTCGGACGGGACAAGAGACCCAGTACTTC
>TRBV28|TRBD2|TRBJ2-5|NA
CASNLAGGQETQYF
TGTGCCAGCAACTTAGCGGGGGGACAAGAGACCCAGTACTTC
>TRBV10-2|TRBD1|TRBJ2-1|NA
CASSLTGPNEQFF
TGCGCCAGCAGTCTGACAGGGCCCAATGAGCAGTTCTTC
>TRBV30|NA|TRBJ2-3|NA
CAWRAFRDTQYF
TGTGCCTGGAGGGCCTTCCGAGATACGCAGTATTTT
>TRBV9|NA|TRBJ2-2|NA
CASSPTAGPRAGELFF
TGTGCCAGCAGCCCCACTGCGGGCCCAAGGGCCGGGGAGCTGTTTTTT
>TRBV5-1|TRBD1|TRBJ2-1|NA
CASSPPGQGIVNEQFF
TGCGCCAGCAGCCCTCCGGGACAGGGGATCGTGAATGAGCAGTTCTTC
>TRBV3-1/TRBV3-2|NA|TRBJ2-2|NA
CASSQEVGNTGELFF
TGTGCCAGCAGCCAGGAAGTGGGGAACACCGGGGAGCTGTTTTTT
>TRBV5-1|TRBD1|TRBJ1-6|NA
CASSTDRGGYNSPLHF
TGCGCCAGCAGCACAGACAGGGGGGGATATAATTCACCCCTCCACTTT
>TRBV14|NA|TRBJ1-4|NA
CASSQGTNEKLFF
TGTGCCAGCAGCCAAGGGACAAACGAAAAACTGTTTTTT
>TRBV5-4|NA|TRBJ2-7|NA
CASSLAGNPYEQYF
TGTGCCAGCAGCTTGGCCGGGAATCCCTACGAGCAGTACTTC
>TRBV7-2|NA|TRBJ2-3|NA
CASSYQAWGPGTDTQYF
TGTGCCAGCAGCTACCAAGCGTGGGGACCAGGGACAGATACGCAGTATTTT
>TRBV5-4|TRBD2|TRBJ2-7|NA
CASSKAGTSGSIYEQYF
TGTGCCAGCAGCAAGGCCGGGACTAGCGGGAGTATCTACGAGCAGTACTTC
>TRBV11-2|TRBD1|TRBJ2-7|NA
CASSARGQDPWAQYF
TGTGCCAGCAGCGCCAGGGGACAGGACCCTTGGGCGCAGTACTTC
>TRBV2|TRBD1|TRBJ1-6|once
CASSGGTGEPNNSPLHF
TGTGCCAGCAGCGGGGGGACAGGGGAACCCAATAATTCACCCCTCCACTTT
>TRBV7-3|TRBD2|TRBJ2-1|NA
CASSLSLAGLNEQFF
TGTGCCAGCAGCTTAAGCCTAGCGGGGCTCAATGAGCAGTTCTTC
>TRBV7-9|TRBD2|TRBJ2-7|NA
CASSPRLAGGLYEQYF
TGTGCCAGCAGCCCTCGGTTAGCGGGGGGATTATACGAGCAGTACTTC